This T cell receptor beta chain was captured in a study of blood T cell repertoires in COVID-19. Per the original methods: Using reference gene primer amplification, nucleated cell counts were estimated. The data were produced by immunoSEQ multiplex PCR, yet TCRdb's version contains in-frame clones alone and is incomplete. That table supplies the V and J calls and clone size; D and trimming were determined from the DNA. Here the sample spans 300,000 to 450,000 clones, around 90% being singletons. Researchers sorted participants into cohorts using their self-reported clinical history. Recovered status in Cohort 3 required two negative PCRs, clearance, or symptom resolution. Input material: PBMCs or T cells enriched from blood (not recorded which). The sequence came from a woman aged 18-35 years who had recovered from COVID-19.

CDR3 nucleotide sequence: TGTGCCAGTAGTATTGACGCCCCTACGCGGGAGACCCAGTACTTC. Its translation is CASSIDAPTRETQYF. V is TRBV19 and J is TRBJ2-5; D unclear. Trimming removed 3 bases from V and 5 bases from J, with 16 bases in between. This CDR3 has 15 amino acids. Germline V gene lookup returns CDR1 LNHDA and CDR2 SQIVND (reference sequence).